This T cell receptor beta chain came from a study of T-cell memory formation after mild COVID-19 (dated by TCRdb to the early 2020s). Study-wide context: TCR sequence clusters from the two donors were largely donor specific. In a couple of donors, T-cell clones that expanded and contracted after mild COVID-19 were followed by sequencing TCRalpha and TCRbeta repertoires longitudinally. Two young, previously healthy adult volunteers, one female and one male, were included in the cohort.

Overall results and qualifications from the work: The study included only a couple of mild cases, and larger cohorts that include severe cases with pre-infection samples were judged to be necessary. Contracting CD4+ clones were found mainly in CM and EM memory subsets, while CD8+ clones were enriched in EMRA. Whether the second-wave clones peaking on day 37 were SARS-CoV-2 specific was not confirmed. Clones contracting from day 15 to 85 had balanced CD4/CD8 phenotypes, while a second wave expanding from day 15 to 37 was biased towards CD4+. The detection of some responding clones in pre-infection memory suggests that pre-existing cross-reactive memory T cells joined the SARS-CoV-2 response.

PBMCs were isolated by Ficoll-Paque density gradient centrifugation. This clonotype was observed a few times. Its antigen is unknown. The input lacks base qualities; no much larger clone sits a single base away. Instrument used: Illumina NovaSeq 6000. cDNA libraries for TCRalpha and TCRbeta were prepared by 5'RACE using constant-segment primers, with sample barcodes and unique molecular identifiers added. RNA was extracted from every sample with Trizol reagent. Libraries were amplified in two PCR steps, with a second sample barcode and Illumina TruSeq adapters added in the second step. Libraries were sequenced on an Illumina NovaSeq with 2 x 150 bp paired-end reads. The paper's data handling went like this. Demultiplexing of reads and collapsing into UMI-guided consensus sequences were performed with migec v1.2.7. With mixcr v2.1.11, UMI consensuses were aligned to TRA and TRB V and J templates and assembled into clonotypes. Expanded or contracted clonotypes were those called significant by both edgeR and NoisET, with noise models trained on biological replicates. For edgeR calls, a false discovery rate-adjusted p below 0.01 and a log2 fold-change threshold of 1 were applied. PCA with hierarchical clustering of max-normalized trajectories of the 1000 most abundant clonotypes was used as exploratory dynamics analysis. Each responding clone was given a CD4 or CD8 phenotype based on the CD4+ and CD8+ repertoires, which had been sequenced separately. TCRdb handled the public reads itself, with Q25 trimming in fastp and clone calling in MiXCR, and kept productive beta chains. Each CDR3 protein gets just one entry, which takes the most common genes and DNA from the rows behind it. What appears here as the V and J calls and clone size reflects TCRdb's work, not the paper's. The sample table lists 2,000 to 2,500 distinct CDR3 sequences, less than 75% of them with a count of one. The ten largest account for about a tenth of the sample.

The sequencing sample was made of PBMCs or a T cell subset sorted from them (not recorded which). The origin of this receptor is an adult who had mild COVID-19 (a few samples of this study predate the infection). The sample titles of this study are shuffled in the database, so cell type and time point are left out.

The DNA sequence is as follows: TGCAGTGCTGGACAGATCGGCGGGGGGGCAGATACGCAGTATTTT. This gives the protein CSAGQIGGGADTQYF. This sequence uses TRBV20-1 and TRBJ2-3, and TRBD2 aligns with 9 junction nucleotides. Ends trimmed: V by 5 bases, J by 4 bases; bases unmatched to a gene: 10. CDR1 and CDR2 are read off the germline V gene (reference sequence) as DFQATT and SNEGSKA. From the cysteine up to the phenylalanine, the CDR3 has a length of 15 residues. Only the CDR3 DNA is retained, 45 bases long and in frame from the first base.